The T cell receptor (beta chain) described here comes from a study of post-analysis software for immune sequencing data (dated by TCRdb to between 2014 and 2017). The study in broad terms: Relapsing-remitting, secondary progressive and progressive-relapsing multiple sclerosis were recorded as disease courses, and subtype annotation was lacking for some patients. The multiple sclerosis patient repertoires were compared with about a dozen previously published healthy control repertoires from donors aged roughly 6 to 25 years. A subset of samples was prepared in parallel using single-end sample barcoding, then pooled and co-amplified after Illumina adapter ligation. Paper-wide results and their limitations: Significantly higher frequencies in patients than in controls were found for roughly 5 TRBV segments, including TRBV5-6, TRBV5-1 and TRBV20-1. The multiple sclerosis patient group was slightly younger than the control group. Significantly lower normalized Chao1 diversity was found in multiple sclerosis patients than in controls, suggesting substantial peripheral T-cell clonal expansion. Strong co-clustering of samples prepared in the same batch was shown by direct clustering with F measure, prompting a batch-effect correction.

Library construction relied on PCR. The sequencing machine was an Illumina HiSeq 2500. To reduce PCR and sequencing biases, unique molecular identifiers were built into the TCR beta cDNA libraries. Approximately 500,000 cDNA molecules were obtained per 1 to 10 million input T cells, so each molecule approximated one T cell. The patient libraries were prepared and sequenced using the same protocol as the earlier healthy control dataset. Samples belonging to the same batch were prepared together, multiplexed and sequenced on a shared HiSeq lane. In the authors' own workflow: Raw barcoded reads were processed with MIGEC, discarding single-read molecular identifier groups before consensus assembly and CDR3 extraction. VDJtools was used for post-analysis of the clonotype tables, and diversity was normalized by down-sampling every dataset to the size of the smallest sample. Repertoire overlap clustering matched CDR3 amino acid but not nucleotide sequences to correct batch-related cross-sample contamination. TCRdb trimmed public reads at Q25 via fastp, called clones via MiXCR and kept in-frame beta chains. Rows are unified per CDR3 protein, each entry keeping the most common DNA and genes. The V and J calls reflect TCRdb's pipeline rather than the authors' work. Here the sample has 250,000 to 300,000 distinct CDR3 sequences; roughly a third occur a single time. 4% to 5.5% of the sample lies in the top ten.

Between the V and J ends, shortened by 6 bases and 2 bases respectively, the junction contains 18 bases. The CDR3 holds 15 amino acids from the cysteine to the phenylalanine. Just CDR3 DNA is preserved here, 45 bases in frame from base 1. CDR1 and CDR2, per the germline V gene (reference sequence), are DFQATT and SNEGSKA. To demonstrate the VDJtools post-analysis software, TCR beta repertoires were profiled from the peripheral blood of about 13 young patients with multiple sclerosis. The multiple sclerosis patients were children and adolescents ranging in age from roughly 6 to 15 years. On this clonotype: The target of this receptor is not known. No per-base quality is available; no much larger clone lies one base away.

This receptor was taken from a girl aged 10 to 17 with multiple sclerosis. The chain couples TRBV20-1 to TRBJ2-3; possibly the D gene is TRBD2, per 6 matching bases. The specimen was blood. The DNA is TGCAGTGCCCCCAACCGGGACTTGAACACAGATACGCAGTATTTT. Protein translation: CSAPNRDLNTDTQYF.